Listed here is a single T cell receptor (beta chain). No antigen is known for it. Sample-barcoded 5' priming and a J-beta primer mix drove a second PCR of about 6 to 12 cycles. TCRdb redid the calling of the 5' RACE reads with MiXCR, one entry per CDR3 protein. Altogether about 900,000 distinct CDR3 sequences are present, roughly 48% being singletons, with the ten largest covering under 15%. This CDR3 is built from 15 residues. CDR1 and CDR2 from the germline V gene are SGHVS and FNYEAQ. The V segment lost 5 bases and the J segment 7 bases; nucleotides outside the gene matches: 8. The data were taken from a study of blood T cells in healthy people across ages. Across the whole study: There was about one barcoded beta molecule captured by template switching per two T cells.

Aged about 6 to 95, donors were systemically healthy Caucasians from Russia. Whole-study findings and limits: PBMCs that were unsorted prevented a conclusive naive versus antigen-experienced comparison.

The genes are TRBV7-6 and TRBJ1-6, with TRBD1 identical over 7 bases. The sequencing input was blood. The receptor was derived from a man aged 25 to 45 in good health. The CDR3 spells CASSPIGTANSPLHF. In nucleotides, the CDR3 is TGTGCCAGCAGCCCCATTGGGACAGCAAATTCACCCCTCCACTTT.